The 22 T cell receptor beta chains presented below share a single source sample, sequenced in a study of regulatory T cells in long-lasting Graves disease. This sample's time point: newly diagnosed GD, antithyroid drugs for less than 3 months. There was RNA extracted from PBMCs, and the TCR library was made from it. Arm-PCR of CDR3 regions with iRepertoire HTBI primers generated TCR beta libraries. TCRdb reprocessed the multiplex PCR reads via MiXCR and lists one record per CDR3 protein. The profile shows some 400,000 distinct CDR3 sequences, about 15% of them singletons. The same sample was also studied in work on T cells in Graves' hyperthyroidism and ophthalmopathy.

Sample: peripheral blood mononuclear cells (PBMCs), taken at new diagnosis, from a patient treated with antithyroid drugs. Receptors were obtained from a woman under 40 with Graves disease.

This clonotype was picked up many times. The chain uses TRBV5-1 and TRBJ2-7; tentatively, D is TRBD2 (5 bases). The CDR3 is made up of 12 amino acids. V was clipped by 0 bases and J by 7 bases, with 8 bases between them. Germline V gives CDR1 SGHRS, CDR2 YFSETQ. The CDR3 nucleotides read TGCGCCAGCAGCTTGGCCGAGCGGGAGCAGTACTTC. Encoded protein: CASSLAEREQYF.

In regard to this clonotype: One end of the junction is discordant with germline, which a read error may explain. The V call is TRBV10-3, the J call TRBJ2-7; tentatively, D is TRBD2 (6 bases). Germline V gives CDR1 ENHRY, CDR2 SYGVKD. There are 18 residues in the CDR3. CDR3 DNA sequence: TGTGCCATCAGTGAGTCGAGTCGAGGAGGGACGGGAGATTACGGGCAGTACTTC. It specifies CAISESSRGGTGDYGQYF.

This clonotype occurred a few times. A read error may explain this, as a much larger clone is one base away. V is TRBV11-2 and J is TRBJ1-1; D gene unclear. CDR3 size: 15 residues. Trimming took off 1 base at V and 0 bases at J, with 9 bases between the two ends. Germline values: CDR1 SGHAT, CDR2 FQNNGV. The CDR3 sequence: CASSLVRLMNTEAFF. Here the CDR3 DNA reads TGTGCCAGCAGCTTAGTGAGACTTATGAACACTGAAGCTTTCTTT. The variable domain in full, completed from reference TRBV11-2 and TRBJ1-1, reads EAGVAQSPRYKIIEKRQSVAFWCNPISGHATLYWYQQILGQGPKLLIQFQNNGVVDDSQLPKDRFSAERLKGVDSTLKIQPAKLEDSAVYLCASSLVRLMNTEAFFGQGTRLTVV.

The sample holds many counts of this clonotype. This chain joins TRBV12-3 or TRBV12-4 and TRBJ1-4; 10 nucleotides agree with TRBD1. The CDR3 loop spans 16 amino acids. The V segment lost 4 bases and the J segment 7 bases; nucleotides outside the gene matches: 9. CDR3 region: CASSSPFGTGAEKLFF. Here the CDR3 DNA reads TGTGCCAGCAGTTCCCCTTTTGGGACAGGGGCTGAAAAACTGTTTTTT.

This clonotype was observed many times. This chain joins TRBV11-1 and TRBJ1-5; 9 bases line up with TRBD1. The germline V gene has CDR1 SGHAT and CDR2 FQDESV (reference sequence). After removal of 4 bases from V and 1 base from J, the junction contained 2 bases not matched to a gene. The CDR3 is 15 residues long. Here the CDR3 reads CASSSTGGSNQPQHF. The CDR3 nucleotides are TGTGCCAGCAGCTCGACAGGGGGGAGCAATCAGCCCCAGCATTTT. Supplemented by reference TRBV11-1 and TRBJ1-5, the full variable domain reads EAEVAQSPRYKITEKSQAVAFWCDPISGHATLYWYRQILGQGPELLVQFQDESVVDDSQLPKDRFSAERLKGVDSTLKIQPAELGDSAMYLCASSSTGGSNQPQHFGDGTRLSIL.

In its sample, this clonotype was seen many times. The chain carries TRBV6-1 and TRBJ1-5, with a weak D call TRBD1 (5 bases). V was shortened by 2 bases and J by 3 bases, with 8 bases between the two germline ends. Germline V gives CDR1 MNHNS, CDR2 SASEGT. The CDR3 contains 14 residues. CDR3 nucleotides: TGTGCCAGCAGTGAACAGGGAAACAATCAGCCCCAGCATTTT. The encoded protein is CASSEQGNNQPQHF.

This clonotype has only a few counts. The J gene is TRBJ2-1, the V gene TRBV24-1; D uncertain. This CDR3 has 13 amino acids. From germline, CDR1 is KGHDR and CDR2 SFDVKD. The germline V and J ends were trimmed by 10 bases and 0 bases, with 9 bases remaining between them. The CDR3 sequence is CATAGSSYNEQFF. CDR3 DNA sequence: TGTGCCACGGCCGGGTCCTCCTACAATGAGCAGTTCTTC.

Regarding this clonotype: With a much larger clone just one base away, this may be a read error. CDR3 sequence: CASRRLAGGRNAGELFF. CDR3 bases: TGCGCCAGCAGAAGACTAGCGGGAGGCCGGAACGCCGGGGAGCTGTTTTTT. The V gene is TRBV5-1, the J gene TRBJ2-2; the match to TRBD2 covers 13 bases. The germline V gene encodes CDR1 SGHRS and CDR2 YFSETQ. There are 17 residues in the CDR3.

This clonotype was observed a handful of times. This chain joins TRBV19 and TRBJ2-5, with 7 positions matching TRBD2. The V and J ends lost 5 bases and 5 bases, in that order; junction bases with no gene match: 11. The germline V gene encodes CDR1 LNHDA and CDR2 SQIVND (reference sequence). The CDR3 runs 15 residues. For the CDR3, the DNA is TGTGCCAGTAGTTTCCCCGGGACTAACGGCGAGACCCAGTACTTC. Translated, it gives CASSFPGTNGETQYF.

This clonotype was detected many times. The chain joins TRBV20-1 to TRBJ2-7; 8 nucleotides agree with TRBD1. This CDR3 spans 12 amino acids. The V gene's germline CDR1 is DFQATT and CDR2 SNEGSKA (reference sequence). J was trimmed by 5 bases and V by 6 bases; bases with no gene match: 6. The CDR3 here is CSATDRVDEQYF. CDR3 bases: TGCAGTGCCACGGACAGGGTGGACGAGCAGTACTTC.

Concerning this clonotype: A much larger clone lies a single base off, so this may be a read error. This CDR3 reads CSARGTVYNEQYF. The CDR3 region has the DNA TGCAGTGCTAGAGGGACAGTTTACAATGAGCAGTACTTC. The V call is TRBV20-1, the J call TRBJ2-4, with a possible D match to TRBD1 (6 bases). The CDR3 runs to 13 residues. Germline V gene lookup returns CDR1 DFQATT and CDR2 SNEGSKA (reference sequence). The ends were cut back, 1 base at V and 13 bases at J, with 17 bases in the middle.

Concerning this clonotype itself: This may come from a read error, since a much larger clone is one base off. This chain links TRBV11-2 with TRBJ2-4; 12 bases map to TRBD2. The CDR3 covers 16 residues. Germline V lookup: CDR1 SGHAT, CDR2 FQNNGV. V trimming: 5 bases; J trimming: 13 bases; junction bases outside the gene matches: 15. The CDR3 DNA reads as TGTGCCAGCAGCGCGACTAGCGGGAGAGAGTGGAATGAGCAGTACTTC. Amino acid sequence: CASSATSGREWNEQYF.

This clonotype was counted ten times or more. V and J are TRBV18 and TRBJ1-4; D unclear. Germline loops: CDR1 KGHSH, CDR2 LQKENI. CDR3 length: 13 residues. The V end was cut by 5 bases, the J end by 5 bases, with 9 bases between. The CDR3 region is CASSSTGNEKLFF. The CDR3 DNA follows: TGTGCCAGCTCAAGTACCGGGAATGAAAAACTGTTTTTT.

Worth noting for this clonotype: The missing conserved phenylalanine or tryptophan at the end of this CDR3 makes a read error likely. The V and J genes are TRBV27 and TRBJ2-1, with 9 bases lining up with TRBD2. J was trimmed by 8 bases and V by 5 bases; bases with no gene match: 4. CDR1 MNHEY and CDR2 SMNVEV come from the germline V gene (reference sequence). The length of the CDR3 is 13 residues. In nucleotides, the CDR3 is TGTGCCAGCAGTAGCGGGAGGAACCATGAGCAGTTCTCC. Protein product: CASSSGRNHEQFS.

This clonotype was recorded at least ten times. This chain connects TRBV18 to TRBJ1-6, with 11 bases identical to TRBD1. The V gene's germline CDR1 is KGHSH and CDR2 LQKENI. This CDR3 comprises 16 residues. V was pared by 6 bases and J by 5 bases, with 6 bases of the junction left unmatched. The CDR3 sequence: CASSLRTGGDNSPLHF. The DNA of the CDR3 is TGTGCCAGCTCGCTAAGGACAGGGGGCGATAATTCACCCCTCCACTTT.

This clonotype was seen only a few times. This rearrangement joins TRBV5-6 to TRBJ2-1; 10 nucleotides line up with TRBD2. With 2 bases clipped from V and 0 bases from J, the junction kept 8 bases outside the gene matches. The V gene's germline CDR1 is SGHDT and CDR2 YYEEEE. CDR3 length equals 18 residues. In DNA, the CDR3 is TGTGCCAGCAGCTTAACCGGGACTAGCGAAACCTCCTACAATGAGCAGTTCTTC. It specifies CASSLTGTSETSYNEQFF.

This sequence joins TRBV6-9 and TRBJ2-5; D is uncertain. The CDR3 extends over 17 amino acids. CDR1 is MNHGY, CDR2 SVAAGI, per germline. The V end was cut by 4 bases, the J end by 1 base, with 19 bases between. The CDR3, as DNA: TGTGCCAGCAGTTTAGATCAACCCACGTACCTCCAAGAGACCCAGTACTTC. Its protein product is CASSLDQPTYLQETQYF.

This clonotype was seen many times. This chain uses TRBV28 with TRBJ2-4, with TRBD2 identical over 14 bases. Germline CDR1 reads MDHEN; CDR2 reads SYDVKM. The CDR3 is 18 amino acids. V was clipped by 7 bases and J by 1 base; unmatched bases: 9. In nucleotides, the CDR3 is TGTGCCAGCAACCTCGGGACTAGCGGGGGCTGGGCCAAAAACATTCAGTACTTC. The encoded protein is CASNLGTSGGWAKNIQYF.

In this sample, this clonotype turned up many times. CDR3: CASRKGQGFYEQYF. CDR3 nucleotides: TGTGCCAGCAGGAAGGGACAGGGGTTCTACGAGCAGTACTTC. V is TRBV12-3 or TRBV12-4 and J is TRBJ2-7; TRBD1 matches at 10 bases. The CDR3 sequence is 14 residues long. The trim removed 6 bases at V and 3 bases at J, leaving 5 bases unmatched.

There are many counts of this clonotype. The rearrangement uses TRBV3-1 and TRBJ2-2; tentative D call: TRBD1 (6 bases). Per germline, CDR1 LGHDT and CDR2 YNNKEL (reference sequence). The V end was cut by 1 base, the J end by 6 bases, with 12 bases between. The CDR3 totals 15 residues. The CDR3 DNA sequence: TGTGCCAGCAGCCAAGCGGGTGAGGGGGCCGGGGAGCTGTTTTTT. Translated: CASSQAGEGAGELFF. Drawing the rest from reference TRBV3-1 and TRBJ2-2, the complete variable domain is DTAVSQTPKYLVTQMGNDKSIKCEQNLGHDTMYWYKQDSKKFLKIMFSYNNKELIINETVPNRFSPKSPDKAHLNLHINSLELGDSAVYFCASSQAGEGAGELFFGEGSRLTVL.

Of note for this clonotype: A read error may produce the germline difference seen at one junction end. The chain combines TRBV5-6 with TRBJ2-7, with TRBD1 identical over 7 bases. The CDR3 contains 14 residues. Germline V gene sequence: CDR1 SGHDT, CDR2 YYEEEE. The CDR3 DNA follows: TGTGCCAGCAGCTTGCGAGGGGGCCCCTACGGGCAGTACTTC. It codes for CASSLRGGPYGQYF. The variable domain in full, with the rest retrieved from reference TRBV5-6 and TRBJ2-7, is DAGVTQSPTHLIKTRGQQVTLRCSPKSGHDTVSWYQQALGQGPQFIFQYYEEEERQRGNFPDRFSGHQFPNYSSELNVNALLLGDSALYLCASSLRGGPYGQYFGPGTRLTVT.

This clonotype was detected a few times. This chain uses TRBV10-2 with TRBJ1-2; 7 bases match TRBD1. V was pared by 7 bases and J by 3 bases, with 11 bases of the junction left unmatched. Per the germline V gene, CDR1 is WSHSY and CDR2 is SAAADI. The length of the CDR3 is 15 residues. In DNA, the CDR3 is TGCGCCAGCATGGGACAGTCCTTTGATCACTATGGCTACACCTTC. Translation gives CASMGQSFDHYGYTF.